The 27 T cell receptor beta chains below all came from one sample that was sequenced in a study of beta chain features in type 1 diabetes. Findings of the study overall: A moderate, significant TCRB CDR3 shortening appeared in type 1 diabetes across four CD4+ subsets.

These TCRs are of unknown antigen specificity. The sequenced template was cDNA made from the entire isolated RNA. Sequencing used immunoSEQ multiplex PCR; TCRdb keeps in-frame clones, though not all of them. The repertoire holds 150,000 to 190,000 clones, 10% seen once, with 0.45% to 0.5% in the top ten. The sequencing input was central memory CD4+ T cells from blood. These receptors all come from a man aged 25-45 years with type 1 diabetes.

This clone turned up a few times. The chain couples TRBV18 to TRBJ1-1; D is unresolved. The CDR3 runs 15 residues. Trimming removed 6 bases from V and 4 bases from J, with 18 bases in between. Germline CDR1 and CDR2: KGHSH and LQKENI. The CDR3 region has the DNA TGTGCCAGCTCCCCCTACGACGTGGAGGGCACTGAAGCTTTCTTT. This codes for CASSPYDVEGTEAFF.

This clone turned up a few times. The gene calls are TRBV28 and TRBJ2-7, with a tentative D call TRBD2 (5 bases). Germline CDR1 and CDR2: MDHEN and SYDVKM. Trimming took off 5 bases at V and 2 bases at J, with 13 bases between the two ends. The CDR3 extends over 14 amino acids. CDR3 DNA: TGTGCCAGCAGTCCGGGGAGAAAAGCCTACGAGCAGTACTTC. Protein product: CASSPGRKAYEQYF.

Of note for this clone: At one end, the junction sequence differs from germline, possibly due to a read error. The chain is built from TRBV7-7 and TRBJ2-3; D is uncertain. Germline V lookup: CDR1 SSHAT, CDR2 FNYEAQ (reference sequence). The CDR3 has 15 residues. CDR3 sequence reads: CASSLGLARTDTQYF. In DNA form, the CDR3 reads TGTGCTAGCAGCTTAGGTTTGGCCCGCACAGATACGCAGTATTTT.

The rearrangement links TRBV27 to TRBJ2-7, with unresolved D. CDR3 size: 14 residues. Trimming removed 4 bases from V and 0 bases from J, with 10 bases in between. Germline assignment: CDR1 MNHEY and CDR2 SMNVEV (reference sequence). CDR3 DNA: TGTGCCAGCAGTTCCCGCGGTAGCTCCTACGAGCAGTACTTC. Translating it yields CASSSRGSSYEQYF.

This clone was detected only a few times. This chain links TRBV29-1 with TRBJ2-3; 9 nucleotides match TRBD2. CDR3 length: 19 amino acids. Germline CDR1 and CDR2: SQVTM and ANQGSEA. V trimming: 4 bases; J trimming: 2 bases; junction bases outside the gene matches: 19. In DNA, the CDR3 is TGCAGCGTTGGAGGCCGACTCCGCGGGAGGGCCGTCGACACAGATACGCAGTATTTT. Its translation: CSVGGRLRGRAVDTDTQYF.

This clone was observed a handful of times. The rearrangement uses TRBV4-3 and TRBJ2-7; D gene unclear. CDR1 LGHNA and CDR2 YSLEER come from the germline V gene. This CDR3 has 15 amino acids. Trimming removed 1 base from V and 6 bases from J, with 16 bases in between. The CDR3 is CASSQGVAQVGEQYF. CDR3 sequence (DNA): TGCGCCAGCAGCCAAGGAGTGGCCCAGGTAGGCGAGCAGTACTTC.

The DNA for the CDR3 is TGTGCCAGCAGCCCTGGACAGGGCCAAGAGACCCAGTACTTC. This translates into CASSPGQGQETQYF. The V and J genes are TRBV5-8 and TRBJ2-5; 8 bases are shared with TRBD1. The V gene end was trimmed by 4 bases and the J gene end by 1 base; junction bases not matched to a gene: 3. Germline CDR1 and CDR2: SGHTS and YDEGEE. The CDR3 extends over 14 amino acids.

This clone was found a few times. The chain links TRBV5-1 to TRBJ2-7; no firm D call. Germline CDR1 and CDR2: SGHRS and YFSETQ. V lost 4 bases, J lost 3 bases, and 11 bases lay in between. The CDR3 contains 13 residues. CDR3: CASSVTDGYEQYF. CDR3 coding DNA: TGCGCCAGCAGCGTGACTGACGGCTACGAGCAGTACTTC.

The V gene is TRBV29-1, the J gene TRBJ1-5; D not resolved. Trimming shortened V by 6 bases and J by 0 bases, and 9 bases separated the two germline ends. Germline V gene sequence: CDR1 SQVTM, CDR2 ANQGSEA. CDR3 length equals 13 residues. For the CDR3, the DNA is TGCAGCGTGTCAGGTTATAGCAATCAGCCCCAGCATTTT. The encoded protein is CSVSGYSNQPQHF.

This clone was detected only a few times. The CDR3 sequence: CASRLSNTGELFF. CDR3 DNA: TGTGCCAGCAGACTGAGTAACACCGGGGAGCTGTTTTTT. The chain carries TRBV28 and TRBJ2-2; D not certain. V was cut by 6 bases and J by 2 bases, with 7 bases left in between. This CDR3 has 13 residues. CDR1 is MDHEN, CDR2 SYDVKM, per germline.

This chain connects TRBV29-1 to TRBJ2-3; 14 bases match TRBD2. The CDR3 sequence is 16 residues long. Germline CDR1 reads SQVTM; CDR2 reads ANQGSEA. With 5 bases clipped from V and 6 bases from J, the junction kept 10 bases outside the gene matches. The CDR3 loop reads CSVSGTSGSDLDTQYF. CDR3 nucleotides: TGCAGCGTTTCCGGGACTAGCGGGAGTGATTTGGATACGCAGTATTTT.

This clone appeared a few times. V usage is TRBV14 and J usage is TRBJ2-5; possible D gene TRBD2, 5 bases. Trimming removed 4 bases from V and 5 bases from J, with 14 bases in between. CDR1 is SGHDN, CDR2 FVKESK, per germline. The CDR3 length is 14 residues. The CDR3 nucleotides read TGTGCCAGCAGCCTCTCTCTAGCTTGGGAGACCCAGTACTTC. Protein sequence: CASSLSLAWETQYF.

This clone was picked up a small number of times. This chain links TRBV7-3 with TRBJ1-1, with D tentatively TRBD1 (6 bases). V dropped 3 bases and J dropped 3 bases, with 14 bases sitting between them. Per germline, CDR1 SGHTA and CDR2 FQGTGA. The CDR3 totals 15 residues. The CDR3 nucleotides read TGTGCCAGCAGCTTGGATCCGGGACACGACACTGAAGCTTTCTTT. Its protein is CASSLDPGHDTEAFF.

This clone was picked up a small number of times. J is TRBJ2-5 and V is TRBV9; possible D gene TRBD2, 6 bases. The ends were cut back, 6 bases at V and 1 base at J, with 16 bases in the middle. The CDR3 contains 15 residues. The V gene's germline CDR1 is SGDLS and CDR2 YYNGEE. The CDR3 region has the DNA TGTGCCAGCATTCTTCTAGCGCGAACCCAAGAGACCCAGTACTTC. It yields the protein CASILLARTQETQYF. The whole variable domain, filled in from reference TRBV9 and TRBJ2-5, reads DSGVTQTPKHLITATGQRVTLRCSPRSGDLSVYWYQQSLDQGLQFLIQYYNGEERAKGNILERFSAQQFPDLHSELNLSSLELGDSALYFCASILLARTQETQYFGPGTRLLVL.

This clone was detected a few times. J is TRBJ1-5 and V is TRBV19; D is ambiguous. V shed 0 bases and J shed 3 bases, with 3 bases lying between them. The CDR3 has 13 residues. Per the germline V gene, CDR1 is LNHDA and CDR2 is SQIVND (reference sequence). As DNA, the CDR3 is TGTGCCAGTAGTATAGATTACAATCAGCCCCAGCATTTT. Residues: CASSIDYNQPQHF. Together with reference TRBV19 and TRBJ1-5, the CDR3 gives the full variable domain: DGGITQSPKYLFRKEGQNVTLSCEQNLNHDAMYWYRQDPGQGLRLIYYSQIVNDFQKGDIAEGYSVSREKKESFPLTVTSAQKNPTAFYLCASSIDYNQPQHFGDGTRLSIL.

This clone was counted between two and nine times. The chain recombines TRBV5-4 with TRBJ2-2; TRBD1 matches 8 bases. Losses at the gene ends were 0 bases for V and 6 bases for J; bases not matched to a gene: 4. Per germline, CDR1 SGHNT and CDR2 YYREEE (reference sequence). The CDR3 spans 15 residues. The CDR3 reads CASSLVQGASGELFF. The CDR3 DNA reads as TGTGCCAGCAGCTTGGTCCAGGGGGCGTCCGGGGAGCTGTTTTTT.

This chain joins TRBV9 and TRBJ2-7; the D gene is possibly TRBD2 (5 bases). CDR1 is SGDLS, CDR2 YYNGEE, per germline. CDR3 size: 15 residues. V was clipped by 3 bases and J by 5 bases, with 18 bases between them. CDR3 DNA sequence: TGTGCCAGCAGCGCTCTTGGGAGTGGTGCGAACGAGCAGTACTTC. It translates to CASSALGSGANEQYF.

This clone was detected only a few times. This sequence joins TRBV27 and TRBJ2-1, with 8 positions matching TRBD2. The CDR3 totals 13 residues. Trimming took 5 bases from V and 13 from J; bases not matched to a gene: 10. Germline CDR1 MNHEY, CDR2 SMNVEV (reference sequence). CDR3 sequence (DNA): TGTGCCAGCAGTACCCATGGACTAGCCGTTCAGTTCTTC. This codes for CASSTHGLAVQFF.

The gene calls are TRBV7-9 and TRBJ2-5; weak D call: TRBD2 (6 bases). The CDR3 is 15 amino acids. CDR1 is SEHNR and CDR2 is FQNEAQ in the germline V gene (reference sequence). Trimming left V 5 bases short and J 1 base short, with 14 bases between. The CDR3 region has the DNA TGTGCCAGCAGCCTAGGAGGGTTCTTCCAAGAGACCCAGTACTTC. Protein product: CASSLGGFFQETQYF.

This clone occurred a few times. This chain uses TRBV28 with TRBJ2-1, with TRBD2 as a possible D gene (5 bases). V was pared by 1 base and J by 9 bases, with 7 bases between. The CDR3 runs to 12 residues. Germline V gene lookup returns CDR1 MDHEN and CDR2 SYDVKM. The CDR3 loop is CASSLLSGEQFF. The CDR3 DNA reads as TGTGCCAGCAGTTTATTAAGCGGTGAGCAGTTCTTC.

The rearrangement joins TRBV7-8 to TRBJ1-2; 7 bases align to TRBD1. This CDR3 comprises 14 residues. Germline trimming cut 3 bases from V and 4 bases from J; bases unmatched to any gene: 5. CDR1 SGHVS and CDR2 FQNEAQ come from the germline V gene. The CDR3 DNA follows: TGTGCCAGCAGCTTTAATAGGGGGCCCTATGGCTACACCTTC. Its translation is CASSFNRGPYGYTF. Filled out from reference TRBV7-8 and TRBJ1-2, the complete variable domain reads GAGVSQSPRYKVAKRGQDVALRCDPISGHVSLFWYQQALGQGPEFLTYFQNEAQLDKSGLPSDRFFAERPEGSVSTLKIQRTQQEDSAVYLCASSFNRGPYGYTFGSGTRLTVV.

The gene calls are TRBV19 and TRBJ2-1, with D uncertain. The CDR3 loop spans 11 amino acids. V was pared by 6 bases and J by 4 bases, with 4 bases between. CDR1 is LNHDA, CDR2 SQIVND, per germline (reference sequence). The CDR3: CASRQYNEQFF. CDR3 in DNA: TGTGCCAGTAGGCAGTACAATGAGCAGTTCTTC.

This clone appeared a few times. This chain joins TRBV10-3 and TRBJ2-5, with D possibly matching TRBD2 (6 bases). The CDR3 extends over 13 amino acids. Germline loops: CDR1 ENHRY, CDR2 SYGVKD. Trimming shortened V by 6 bases and J by 5 bases, and 13 bases separated the two germline ends. The CDR3 is CAISAAGGETQYF. The CDR3 DNA reads TGTGCCATCAGCGCTGCTGGGGGGGAGACCCAGTACTTC.

Details on this clone: Other DNA sequences in the sample encode the same CDR3. CDR3 sequence (DNA): TGCGCCAGCAGCCCAGGACTAGCGGGTTACAATGAGCAGTTCTTC. It yields the protein CASSPGLAGYNEQFF. This chain links TRBV5-1 with TRBJ2-1; 11 bases map to TRBD2. Germline values: CDR1 SGHRS, CDR2 YFSETQ. V was clipped by 4 bases and J by 4 bases; unmatched bases: 4. The CDR3 runs 15 residues.

The table lists this clone with a few counts. The chain links TRBV5-1 to TRBJ1-3; TRBD1 is a possible D gene (6 bases). From germline, CDR1 is SGHRS and CDR2 YFSETQ. The CDR3 is 16 residues long. The V end was cut by 0 bases, the J end by 0 bases, with 10 bases between. The CDR3 loop is CASSLDGGSSGNTIYF. CDR3 in DNA: TGCGCCAGCAGCTTGGATGGGGGCAGCTCTGGAAACACCATATATTTT.

The chain has TRBV5-1 and TRBJ1-4; 8 bases fit TRBD1. The CDR3 length is 14 residues. V trimming: 4 bases; J trimming: 7 bases; junction bases outside the gene matches: 6. Germline V gene lookup returns CDR1 SGHRS and CDR2 YFSETQ. The CDR3 spells CASSDRGFGEKLFF. In nucleotides, the CDR3 is TGCGCCAGCAGCGACAGGGGCTTCGGTGAAAAACTGTTTTTT.

This sequence joins TRBV18 and TRBJ1-1; D is ambiguous. Trimming removed 3 bases from V and 3 bases from J, with 11 bases in between. Germline V lookup: CDR1 KGHSH, CDR2 LQKENI. The CDR3 runs to 14 residues. CDR3 region: CASSPQVGDTEAFF. The CDR3 DNA is TGTGCCAGCTCACCTCAGGTTGGCGACACTGAAGCTTTCTTT. Together with reference TRBV18 and TRBJ1-1, the CDR3 gives the full variable domain: NAGVMQNPRHLVRRRGQEARLRCSPMKGHSHVYWYRQLPEEGLKFMVYLQKENIIDESGMPKERFSAEFPKEGPSILRIQQVVRGDSAAYFCASSPQVGDTEAFFGQGTRLTVV.